This T cell receptor beta chain is drawn from a study of Ad26.COV2.S vaccination and SARS-CoV-2 variants (dated by TCRdb to the early 2020s). About the full investigation: Vaccine-arm donors were drawn from COV1001, a multicentre, randomized, double-blind, placebo-controlled phase I-IIa trial of Ad26.COV2.S in healthy adults. Ad26.COV2.S was administered intramuscularly at a dose of 5x10^10 or 1x10^11 viral particles, either as one shot or as two shots given 56 days apart. TCRbeta repertoire sequencing was used to assess the specificity and breadth of SARS-CoV-2-reactive T cell receptors after Ad26.COV2.S vaccination. A total of about 30 samples were included in the TCR-sequenced set, comprising roughly 19 Ad26.COV2.S vaccine recipients, 5 placebo recipients and 8 SARS-CoV-2 convalescent individuals. Trial participants were randomized into five groups of five, in which low-dose or high-dose Ad26.COV2.S was given once or twice, or placebo was given on both occasions. Investigators did not know the trial group allocation while performing experiments and assessing outcomes.

General study outcomes and caveats: According to the authors, total T cell responses may have been underestimated by the TCR breadth and depth analyses. Comparable non-spike TCR breadth was observed between vaccine and placebo recipients, consistent with only spike being contained in the vaccine. The study was not powered to compare responses between vaccine doses or regimens. Substantial breadth of spike-specific CD8+ and CD4+ T cell responses was reported after vaccination. Ad26.COV2.S recipients had higher spike-specific TCR breadth than placebo recipients (P = 0.0014).

A note on this clone: Its antigen remains undetermined. Within one base of it there is no much larger clone, and no base qualities were kept.

The immunoSEQ Assay was the method used to sequence TCRbeta CDR3 regions. After extraction, genomic DNA underwent amplification by bias-controlled multiplex PCR, followed by high-throughput sequencing. The original pipeline was this. Collapsing and filtering of sequences were performed to quantify the absolute abundance of each unique TCRbeta CDR3 region. T cell fraction was estimated by normalization of TCRbeta template counts to usable DNA, with usable DNA being measured through amplification of reference genes present in all nucleated cells. Repertoire TCRs were annotated as SARS-CoV-2-specific by exact matching of V gene, CDR3 amino acid sequence and J gene to a known reactive TCR set. The reference SARS-CoV-2 TCR set was derived from MIRA and filtered for enrichment in COVID-19-positive ImmuneCODE repertoires, a step that removed public or cross-reactive TCRs. Using the MIRA antigens, annotated TCRs were further analysed by specific ORF or by position within an ORF. Depth was the summed frequency of annotated unique rearrangements, while breadth was defined as annotated unique rearrangements over total unique productive rearrangements. Two-sided Wilcoxon rank-sum tests were used to compare TCR breadth between groups. TCRdb retrieved this table from immuneACCESS and kept in-frame rearrangements only. Not all clones are present; in checked studies, unresolved V genes account for under half, and no reason is known for the remainder. V and J calls and clone size are given by that table; D and trimming were obtained from the DNA. The sample data list about 320,000 clones, and 85% of these were observed just once. 2% to 2.5% of the sample is taken by the ten largest.

Germline trimming amounts to 4 bases on V and 4 bases on J, with 5 as the count of junction bases outside the gene matches. CDR1 SGHVS and CDR2 FQNEAQ were looked up in the germline V gene. The CDR3 contains 16 residues, cysteine and phenylalanine counted. The retained sequence is limited to the CDR3, 48 bases, with the frame set at the first base. What the treatment or condition label conveys for this sample: about 20 received Ad26.COV2.S at low or high dose, single or two shots; five or six received placebo; per-sample allocation not given. For vaccine and placebo recipients, repertoires were sequenced using samples collected on day 63 after the first injection. Cohort 1b enrolled about two dozen adults aged 18-55 years at a single site in Boston, USA, between 29 July and 7 August 2020. As a vaccine, Ad26.COV2.S was a replication-incompetent adenovirus type 26 vector that expressed a prefusion-stabilized SARS-CoV-2 spike protein derived from the original Wuhan strain.

Sequences were derived from peripheral blood, sampled in a trial of Ad26.COV2.S vaccine versus placebo. The rearrangement joined TRBV7-8 to TRBJ2-1, with TRBD2 identical over 12 junction bases. The receptor was derived from a person between 18 and 65 years old who received the Ad26.COV2.S COVID-19 vaccine or a placebo. In nucleotides, the sequence is TGTGCCAGCAGCTCCGGGACTAGCGGGCGTTACAATGAGCAGTTCTTC. Translated, this gives CASSSGTSGRYNEQFF.